The rows below give T cell receptor beta chains drawn from one sample of a study of T cells in Graves' hyperthyroidism and ophthalmopathy. A single record per CDR3 protein comes from TCRdb applying MiXCR to the multiplex PCR reads. Here the sample spans some 460,000 distinct CDR3 sequences, approximately 15% being singletons. The sample consisted of blood. These receptors were taken from a woman in her late teens or twenties with Graves' hyperthyroidism. Both conserved end residues are part of each CDR3. The D gene is left open where the match is weak.

cdr3_aa d_call v_call
CAWSARREGSEQFF TRBD2 TRBV30
CASSLQGGDNSPLHF NA TRBV7-9
CASSMLAVLKVHEQYF NA TRBV19
CSASPRTPMNTEAFF NA TRBV20-1
CASSPSRSTDTQYF NA TRBV18
CASTAAGTENIQYF TRBD1 TRBV12-3/TRBV12-4
CASSEPITDTQYF NA TRBV6-1
CASGSSGSGDEQFF TRBD2 TRBV12-5
CASSVEGWETQYF NA TRBV9
CASSLHLAGYYEQYF TRBD2 TRBV12-3/TRBV12-4
CASSLRRERYEQYF TRBD2 TRBV5-1
CASSAKTGGTGNTIYF NA TRBV7-3
CASSLGQPTGELFF NA TRBV12-3/TRBV12-4
CASSPYGSGNTIYF NA TRBV11-2
CASSRAVGEAFF NA TRBV5-5
CASSLKMGTSGASYEQYF TRBD2 TRBV14
CASSWTGEHYGYTF TRBD1 TRBV5-4
CASSLIVYGYTF NA TRBV7-9
CASSRKRGTSGSKYEQYF TRBD2 TRBV3-1
CASSSTSGGGPSYNEQFF TRBD2 TRBV12-3/TRBV12-4
CASSFLESTEAFF NA TRBV6-2/TRBV6-3
CAAQRGPYEQYF NA TRBV6-1
CASSPNFYEQYF NA TRBV3-1
CSASTPQENEQFF NA TRBV20-1
CASSLLPGTPTGELFF NA TRBV7-3
CASSEFMEGYTF NA TRBV6-1
CASSDGNWGSGNTIYF NA TRBV5-5
CASSTTGFELWNYGYTF TRBD1 TRBV28
CASHKTGTGVSNQPQHF TRBD1 TRBV6-1
CSARMRLAGREQYF TRBD2 TRBV20-1
CSARVPRGGVSTDTQYF NA TRBV20-1
CASSSSGEGEQFF TRBD2 TRBV7-9
CASAGGIGDYGYTF NA TRBV3-1
CSARDPLRGLQETQYF NA TRBV20-1
CASSLGTTGNEQFF TRBD2 TRBV3-1
CASSLGLVHNEQFF NA TRBV11-3
CASSVHGGYATNEKLFF NA TRBV25-1